These 18 T cell receptor beta chains were sequenced from one sample in a study of cytomegalovirus exposure and HLA in healthy donors. The PCR was carried out with 60 Vbeta primers and 13 Jbeta primers. Assay: immunoSEQ multiplex PCR; the TCRdb copy retains only in-frame clones and omits some. The table shows 150,000 to 200,000 clones, with over 70% occurring only once. The sample comprised PBMCs. Receptors were obtained from a woman aged 40 to 49 in good health and CMV-seropositive.

This CDR3 reads CASSLFSTSPGEQYF. The CDR3 nucleotides are TGTGCCAGCAGCTTATTTTCGACTAGCCCGGGCGAGCAGTACTTC. The J gene is TRBJ2-7, the V gene TRBV11-2, with 7 bases identical to TRBD2. V lost 2 bases and J lost 6; bases outside the gene matches: 10. Germline values: CDR1 SGHAT, CDR2 FQNNGV. The CDR3 spans 15 residues.

The rearrangement links TRBV11-1 to TRBJ2-7; 10 bases line up with TRBD2. Losses at the gene ends were 5 bases for V and 0 bases for J; bases not matched to a gene: 7. The germline gives CDR1 SGHAT, CDR2 FQDESV (reference sequence). CDR3 length equals 16 residues. The chain's CDR3 is CASSPARTSGSYEQYF. The CDR3 DNA reads as TGTGCCAGCAGCCCCGCCCGGACTAGCGGCTCCTACGAGCAGTACTTC.

The J gene is TRBJ2-7, the V gene TRBV30, with D perhaps TRBD2 (5 bases). CDR1 is GTSNPN and CDR2 is SVGIG in the germline V gene (reference sequence). The CDR3 is 14 amino acids. V lost 0 bases, J lost 0 bases, and 9 bases lay in between. The CDR3 DNA follows: TGTGCCTGGAGTGTACGGGGAGACTCCTACGAGCAGTACTTC. Its translation: CAWSVRGDSYEQYF.

The chain uses TRBV30 and TRBJ2-3; the match to TRBD1 covers 8 bases. Germline values: CDR1 GTSNPN, CDR2 SVGIG (reference sequence). Trimming removed 0 bases from V and 4 bases from J; junction bases left unmatched: 6. The CDR3 runs to 15 residues. CDR3 bases: TGTGCCTGGAGTGTACTGGGACAGGCTCCAGATACGCAGTATTTT. It translates to CAWSVLGQAPDTQYF.

This CDR3 is CATKERGLSTDTQYF. The DNA for the CDR3 is TGTGCCACAAAAGAAAGGGGGCTAAGCACAGATACGCAGTATTTT. J is TRBJ2-3 and V is TRBV19, with 7 nucleotides matching TRBD1. From germline, CDR1 is LNHDA and CDR2 SQIVND (reference sequence). The V and J ends lost 10 bases and 0 bases, in that order; junction bases with no gene match: 10. The CDR3 consists of 15 residues.

This clone was recorded only once. The chain links TRBV14 to TRBJ2-2, with unresolved D. The germline CDR1 and CDR2 sequences are SGHDN and FVKESK. Between the trimmed V and J ends, which lost 1 base and 5 bases, there was a span of 8 bases. The CDR3 runs 14 residues. For the CDR3, the DNA is TGTGCCAGCAGCCAAGTTCTCCTTACCGGGGAGCTGTTTTTT. Encoded protein: CASSQVLLTGELFF.

CDR3 DNA: TGTGCCAGCAGACCTATAACTTGGATTACAGGGGCAAGAACTGAAGCTTTCTTT. Its protein is CASRPITWITGARTEAFF. V gene TRBV11-1 combines with J gene TRBJ1-1, with 7 bases that match TRBD1. This CDR3 spans 18 amino acids. Trimming cost V 6 bases and J 5 bases; bases outside gene matches: 21. Germline CDR1 reads SGHAT; CDR2 reads FQDESV (reference sequence).

This chain links TRBV5-8 with TRBJ2-2, with D uncertain. CDR1 and CDR2 (germline): SGHTS, YDEGEE. This CDR3 contains 16 residues. Trimming pared 4 bases from V and 3 bases from J, leaving 16 bases between. CDR3 loop: CASSQDLLVDTGELFF. CDR3 in DNA: TGTGCCAGCAGCCAAGATCTACTGGTGGACACCGGGGAGCTGTTTTTT.

The gene calls are TRBV7-9 and TRBJ2-2; 7 bases agree with TRBD1. CDR3 size: 13 residues. Germline CDR1 and CDR2: SEHNR and FQNEAQ (reference sequence). With V trimmed by 6 bases and J by 3 bases, 1 base remained unmatched. The CDR3 region is CASRGTDTGELFF. CDR3 nucleotides: TGTGCCAGCAGGGGGACAGACACCGGGGAGCTGTTTTTT.

This clone occurred a few times. The rearrangement joins TRBV4-1 to TRBJ2-3; 9 bases are shared with TRBD2. The J segment lost 2 bases and the V segment lost 0 bases, leaving 6 bases of the junction unmatched. Germline CDR1 is MGHRA and CDR2 is YSYEKL. The CDR3 has 17 amino acids. The CDR3 here is CASSQDRLAGPTDTQYF. DNA for the CDR3: TGCGCCAGCAGCCAAGATCGTCTAGCGGGGCCCACAGATACGCAGTATTTT.

The gene calls are TRBV29-1 and TRBJ2-1, with D maybe TRBD1 (6 bases). Germline CDR1 is SQVTM and CDR2 is ANQGSEA. The CDR3 is 14 residues long. Trimming cost V 6 bases and J 8 bases, with 20 bases left between them. DNA for the CDR3: TGCAGCGTCGCCAGTAGACAGGTAGGCGATGAGCAGTTCTTC. This sequence encodes CSVASRQVGDEQFF.

V gene TRBV10-3 combines with J gene TRBJ2-7; 11 nucleotides agree with TRBD2. The CDR3 runs to 14 residues. Germline V gene sequence: CDR1 ENHRY, CDR2 SYGVKD. V was clipped by 4 bases and J by 3 bases; unmatched bases: 2. CDR3 residues: CAISVTSGDYEQYF. DNA of the CDR3: TGTGCCATCAGTGTGACTAGCGGGGACTACGAGCAGTACTTC.

The V and J genes are TRBV29-1 and TRBJ1-1, with 10 bases matching TRBD1. Germline CDR1 SQVTM, CDR2 ANQGSEA. CDR3 length: 14 residues. V shed 6 bases, J shed 5 bases, and the junction held 9 bases outside the gene matches. For the CDR3, the DNA is TGCAGCGTGGCCGGGACAGGGGTTTTAACTGAAGCTTTCTTT. Translating it yields CSVAGTGVLTEAFF. Combining the CDR3 with reference TRBV29-1 and TRBJ1-1 gives the whole variable domain SAVISQKPSRDICQRGTSLTIQCQVDSQVTMMFWYRQQPGQSLTLIATANQGSEATYESGFVIDKFPISRPNLTFSTLTVSNMSPEDSSIYLCSVAGTGVLTEAFFGQGTRLTVV.

The chain employs TRBV19 and TRBJ2-1; D gene ambiguous. Germline CDR1 is LNHDA and CDR2 is SQIVND (reference sequence). The CDR3 has 13 residues. V was pared by 0 bases and J by 10 bases, with 10 bases between. CDR3: CASSIDFTYEQFF. CDR3 DNA: TGTGCCAGTAGTATAGATTTCACTTACGAGCAGTTCTTC.

The rearrangement links TRBV30 to TRBJ1-5, with 8 positions matching TRBD1. This CDR3 comprises 13 residues. CDR1 is GTSNPN and CDR2 is SVGIG in the germline V gene (reference sequence). The V gene end was trimmed by 1 base and the J gene end by 7 bases; junction bases not matched to a gene: 3. The CDR3: CAWSADRGQPQHF. The CDR3 DNA is TGTGCCTGGAGTGCTGACAGGGGACAGCCCCAGCATTTT.

The chain has TRBV27 and TRBJ2-7; TRBD2 agrees at 8 bases. The last part of the DNA fits TRBJ2-5 better; the J call may be wrong. This CDR3 has 17 amino acids. Germline V lookup: CDR1 MNHEY, CDR2 SMNVEV (reference sequence). CDR3: CASSLNLRTSRQETQYF. The CDR3 DNA follows: TGTGCCAGCAGTCTTAACCTCCGGACTAGCAGGCAAGAGACCCAGTACTTC.

In its sample, this clone was seen once. The chain is built from TRBV5-1 and TRBJ1-2; perhaps TRBD1 as D (6 bases). This CDR3 contains 14 residues. V lost 0 bases to trimming and J lost 3 bases, with 9 bases between them. Germline V CDR1 and CDR2: SGHRS, YFSETQ. CDR3 coding DNA: TGCGCCAGCAGCTTGGGGGCAGGGGACTATGGCTACACCTTC. Protein product: CASSLGAGDYGYTF.

This chain connects TRBV4-1 to TRBJ1-5, with no clear D. V was shortened by 0 bases and J by 10 bases, with 7 bases between the two germline ends. The CDR3 is made up of 12 amino acids. Germline-derived CDR1 and CDR2 are MGHRA and YSYEKL. CDR3 bases: TGCGCCAGCAGCCAAGAGAGTCTTCCCCAGCATTTT. This codes for CASSQESLPQHF.